The 20 T cell receptor beta chains in this list originate from one sample, sequenced in a study of blood T cell repertoires in COVID-19 (dated by TCRdb to the early 2020s). Libraries were built with the immunoSEQ multiplex PCR assay. This is the immuneACCESS table as TCRdb keeps it, with only in-frame sequences that have V and J called. A part of the clones is gone; compared with another copy, unresolved V genes explain less than half, and the rest is unexplained. The sample data list some 150,000 clones, and around 81% of these were observed just once. The top ten clonotypes cover around 13% of the sample. The material sequenced was peripheral blood. The receptors were sampled from a man aged 55 to 70 with active or convalescent COVID-19.

The chain joins TRBV5-1 to TRBJ2-3, with 9 bases matching TRBD1. J was trimmed by 3 bases and V by 5 bases; bases with no gene match: 1. This CDR3 spans 13 amino acids. Germline assignment: CDR1 SGHRS and CDR2 YFSETQ. The CDR3 bases are TGCGCCAGCAGGGACAGGGGTACAGATACGCAGTATTTT. Amino acids: CASRDRGTDTQYF.

This chain uses TRBV6-2 or TRBV6-3 with TRBJ2-3; 7 bases map to TRBD1. The CDR3 totals 16 residues. J was trimmed by 3 bases and V by 6 bases; bases with no gene match: 12. Germline V gene lookup returns CDR1 MNHEY and CDR2 SVGEGT. The CDR3 loop reads CASSFDQGVGTDTQYF. CDR3 nucleotide sequence: TGTGCCAGCAGCTTCGATCAGGGGGTCGGTACAGATACGCAGTATTTT.

V and J are TRBV7-2 and TRBJ2-3; no firm D call. This CDR3 spans 16 amino acids. CDR1 and CDR2 (germline): SGHTA, FQGNSA. V was pared by 2 bases and J by 1 base, with 13 bases between. CDR3 residues: CASSLQPGRGTDTQYF. The DNA of the CDR3 is TGTGCCAGCAGCTTACAGCCTGGCCGGGGCACAGATACGCAGTATTTT.

The J gene is TRBJ2-1, the V gene TRBV6-2 or TRBV6-3, with 13 bases aligning to TRBD2. CDR3 length equals 16 residues. V lost 5 bases, J lost 8 bases, and 9 bases stayed unmatched. The germline V gene has CDR1 MNHEY and CDR2 SVGEGT. CDR3 region: CASSVRTSGGPHEQFF. The CDR3 DNA is TGTGCCAGCAGTGTCCGGACTAGCGGGGGTCCCCATGAGCAGTTCTTC.

This chain joins TRBV27 and TRBJ2-2, with a possible D match to TRBD2 (6 bases). The CDR3 runs 15 residues. CDR1 and CDR2 (germline): MNHEY, SMNVEV (reference sequence). Trimming cost V 3 bases and J 3 bases, with 11 bases left between them. The CDR3 nucleotides are TGTGCCAGCAGTTTTTTTAGCGGCTACACCGGGGAGCTGTTTTTT. Protein sequence: CASSFFSGYTGELFF.

The chain recombines TRBV29-1 with TRBJ2-1; the D gene is possibly TRBD2 (6 bases). The CDR3 is 14 residues long. Trimming removed 5 bases at V and 3 bases at J, with 14 bases between. CDR1 is SQVTM, CDR2 ANQGSEA, per germline. CDR3 sequence: CSVTRRTNYNEQFF. CDR3 bases: TGCAGCGTTACTAGACGGACTAACTACAATGAGCAGTTCTTC.

V gene TRBV9 combines with J gene TRBJ1-2; no clear D gene. The CDR3 contains 15 residues. Trimming stripped 0 bases from V and 4 bases from J, with 13 bases between. CDR1 and CDR2 (germline): SGDLS, YYNGEE. The CDR3, as DNA: TGTGCCAGCAGCGTAGAGGCCGGAGGGAGCTATGGCTACACCTTC. It specifies CASSVEAGGSYGYTF. Drawing the rest from reference TRBV9 and TRBJ1-2, the complete variable domain is DSGVTQTPKHLITATGQRVTLRCSPRSGDLSVYWYQQSLDQGLQFLIQYYNGEERAKGNILERFSAQQFPDLHSELNLSSLELGDSALYFCASSVEAGGSYGYTFGSGTRLTVV.

The count of this clone is one. J is TRBJ2-5 and V is TRBV2; 9 nucleotides align to TRBD1. V was clipped by 8 bases and J by 5 bases; unmatched bases: 3. Looked up from germline, CDR1 is SNHLY and CDR2 is FYNNEI. The CDR3 length is 12 residues. For the CDR3, the DNA is TGTGCCAGCGGGACAGGGAGGGAGACCCAGTACTTC. Translation gives CASGTGRETQYF. The full variable domain, in which reference TRBV2 and TRBJ2-5 provide the parts outside the CDR3, is EPEVTQTPSHQVTQMGQEVILRCVPISNHLYFYWYRQILGQKVEFLVSFYNNEISEKSEIFDDQFSVERPDGSNFTLKIRSTKLEDSAMYFCASGTGRETQYFGPGTRLLVL.

The chain has TRBV5-4 and TRBJ2-1, with D maybe TRBD1 (5 bases). This CDR3 comprises 13 residues. Trimming shortened V by 4 bases and J by 6 bases, and 11 bases separated the two germline ends. Germline lookup yields CDR1 SGHNT and CDR2 YYREEE (reference sequence). CDR3 DNA: TGTGCCAGCAGCAGGGGCTTCTCCAATGAGCAGTTCTTC. Encoded protein: CASSRGFSNEQFF.

The V call is TRBV29-1, the J call TRBJ1-3, with 10 bases that match TRBD1. This CDR3 contains 15 residues. The trim removed 2 bases at V and 9 bases at J, leaving 10 bases unmatched. Germline lookup yields CDR1 SQVTM and CDR2 ANQGSEA. The CDR3 DNA follows: TGCAGCGTTGAATATCGGGACAGGGGTTACTTCACCATATATTTT. Its protein is CSVEYRDRGYFTIYF.

V gene TRBV7-9 combines with J gene TRBJ2-5; D remains unclear. The germline V gene encodes CDR1 SEHNR and CDR2 FQNEAQ (reference sequence). Trimming shortened V by 2 bases and J by 5 bases, and 6 bases separated the two germline ends. The CDR3 is made up of 12 amino acids. Written as DNA, the CDR3 is TGTGCCAGCAGCTTACTTGTGGAGACCCAGTACTTC. Amino acids: CASSLLVETQYF.

The J gene is TRBJ2-7, the V gene TRBV4-3, with TRBD1 matching over 10 bases. V lost 2 bases and J lost 1; bases outside the gene matches: 8. The CDR3 covers 17 residues. Germline V lookup: CDR1 LGHNA, CDR2 YSLEER. CDR3 amino acids: CASSQSHRGQGSYEQYF. In DNA form, the CDR3 reads TGCGCCAGCAGCCAATCCCATAGGGGACAGGGGTCCTACGAGCAGTACTTC.

The gene calls are TRBV6-6 and TRBJ2-6, with 8 bases identical to TRBD1. This CDR3 comprises 17 residues. V was pared by 5 bases and J by 0 bases, with 6 bases of the junction left unmatched. Germline-derived CDR1 and CDR2 are MNHNY and SVGAGI (reference sequence). In DNA form, the CDR3 reads TGTGCCAGCAGTCGCCCCACAGGGGGCTCTGGGGCCAACGTCCTGACTTTC. This encodes CASSRPTGGSGANVLTF.

The gene calls are TRBV6-5 and TRBJ2-7; maybe TRBD1 (6 bases). There are 13 residues in the CDR3. Germline V gene sequence: CDR1 MNHEY, CDR2 SVGAGI. The V and J ends lost 8 bases and 0 bases respectively, with 11 bases between them. CDR3 nucleotides: TGTGCCAGCCGAAGGGGGAGCTCCTACGAGCAGTACTTC. This encodes CASRRGSSYEQYF.

V usage is TRBV7-9 and J usage is TRBJ2-7; 12 positions match TRBD2. V lost 7 bases, J lost 1 base, and 2 bases stayed unmatched. Germline lookup yields CDR1 SEHNR and CDR2 FQNEAQ (reference sequence). This CDR3 region has 14 residues. The CDR3 DNA sequence: TGTGCCAGCAAAGGACTAGCGGGGTCCTACGAGCAGTACTTC. Protein product: CASKGLAGSYEQYF.

The chain recombines TRBV11-2 with TRBJ1-1; 9 nucleotides line up with TRBD1. The V segment lost 5 bases and the J segment 5 bases; nucleotides outside the gene matches: 3. CDR1 SGHAT and CDR2 FQNNGV come from the germline V gene. There are 13 residues in the CDR3. The CDR3 is CASSKTGGTEAFF. CDR3 DNA: TGTGCCAGCAGCAAGACAGGGGGAACTGAAGCTTTCTTT.

The chain links TRBV6-2 or TRBV6-3 to TRBJ2-3; D is perhaps TRBD2 (6 bases). Germline V CDR1 and CDR2: MNHEY, SVGEGT. V gave up 0 bases and J gave up 0 bases, with 13 bases separating them. This CDR3 is 17 amino acids long. The CDR3 DNA reads TGTGCCAGCAGTTACTCGAGCGCGGCGGGAAGCACAGATACGCAGTATTTT. Translation: CASSYSSAAGSTDTQYF.

The genes are TRBV27 and TRBJ2-2; D remains unclear. V was shortened by 3 bases and J by 0 bases, with 2 bases between the two germline ends. The CDR3 runs 13 residues. The germline V gene encodes CDR1 MNHEY and CDR2 SMNVEV (reference sequence). As DNA, the CDR3 is TGTGCCAGCAGTTTTACGAACACCGGGGAGCTGTTTTTT. This sequence encodes CASSFTNTGELFF.

This chain joins TRBV7-9 and TRBJ1-4, with 9 positions matching TRBD1. The trim removed 9 bases at V and 4 bases at J, leaving 15 bases unmatched. The CDR3 has 17 amino acids. CDR1 is SEHNR, CDR2 FQNEAQ, per germline (reference sequence). CDR3 bases: TGTGCCAGTACTAGCCGGGACAGGGTTCCTTATAATGAAAAACTGTTTTTT. It codes for CASTSRDRVPYNEKLFF.

This chain connects TRBV19 to TRBJ2-7, with D tentatively TRBD1 (5 bases). V was cut by 7 bases and J by 0 bases, with 10 bases left in between. CDR3 length: 13 residues. CDR1 and CDR2 (germline): LNHDA, SQIVND (reference sequence). The DNA for the CDR3 is TGTGCCAGTACCCGCCAGGGCTCCTACGAGCAGTACTTC. This gives the protein CASTRQGSYEQYF.